This T cell receptor beta chain was captured in a study of preoperative IRX-2 immunotherapy in early breast cancer. TCRdb's copy holds only in-frame clones and misses some; the assay was immunoSEQ multiplex PCR. This sample has roughly 34,000 clones, with roughly 89% found just once. Regarding treatment: preoperative locoregional IRX-2 cytokine immunotherapy. This phase Ib study tested locoregional IRX-2 cytokine immunotherapy given before surgery. Germline-derived CDR1 and CDR2 are MDHEN and SYDVKM. The length of the CDR3 is 14 residues. V was cut by 3 bases and J by 2 bases, with 9 bases left in between.

This clonotype was sampled from a human donor with breast cancer. Sequenced material: tumor tissue, taken after IRX-2 immunotherapy. J is TRBJ2-3 and V is TRBV28; D is unclear. The chain's CDR3 is CASSFNRNTDTQYF. The CDR3 DNA sequence: TGTGCCAGCAGTTTTAACAGAAACACAGATACGCAGTATTTT.